This entry describes one T cell receptor (beta chain). The antigen it binds to is not known. No much larger clone is present one base from it, and per-base qualities are unavailable. These data come from a study of CD8 T cells in Susac syndrome (dated 2019 in TCRdb). Describing the broader study: Repertoire sequencing was used to test whether CD8+ T cell activation and differentiation in Susac syndrome was antigen driven. The clonality of the CD8+ T cell repertoire was compared across approximately 11 healthy donors, 14 Susac syndrome patients and under 17 multiple sclerosis patients.

Overall study results and their limits: The TCR sequencing and HLA analysis was acknowledged to have included a relatively small number of individuals.

Peripheral blood CD8+ and CD4+ T cells from healthy donors, Susac syndrome patients and multiple sclerosis patients were profiled by high-throughput TCR beta sequencing. The multiple sclerosis controls were treatment-naive patients whose relapsing-remitting disease, either stable or active, fulfilled the revised McDonald criteria. Bulk CD8+ and CD4+ T cells were purified by magnetic negative isolation, while CD8+ TEMRA cells were enriched using FACS. Blood was collected in EDTA tubes and processed within 24 hours, with PBMCs isolated through density gradient centrifugation. PBMCs intended for TCR sequencing were frozen in liquid nitrogen and were later thawed in a 37 degrees C water bath. The sorted or isolated CD4+, CD8+ and CD8+ TEMRA cells reached a purity of at least 90%. RNA was extracted with the RNeasy kit and roughly 0.45 to 1 ug was reverse transcribed using random hexamers. The immunoSEQ multiplex PCR assay, which covers 54 Vbeta and 13 Jbeta segments, was used to amplify TCR beta CDR3 regions. Bias from PCR amplification was corrected by using a synthetic template baseline for primer optimization and for computational correction. Concerning the study's data processing: Only productive sequences were kept, with reads annotated to V, D and J genes according to IMGT and analyzed in immunoSEQ Analyzer. To calculate clonality, Shannon entropy was normalized by log2 of the number of productive unique sequences and then subtracted from one. For each patient and control, public and private clones were evaluated within the 100 most prevalent clones. Susac-specific clones were defined as absent from healthy and MS cohorts, roughly 1,100 published viral clones and other ImmuneACCESS disease sequences. In TCRdb, the public reads were trimmed at Q25 with fastp and aligned with MiXCR, with productive beta chains retained. One record per CDR3 amino acid sequence lists the most common genes and DNA. The V and J calls and clone size are TCRdb's, not the authors'. For this sample the table gives around 130,000 distinct CDR3 sequences, of which around 90% were detected only once. The ten largest clones represent about 0.23% of the sample.

The CDR3, cysteine through phenylalanine, is 13 amino acids long. The only DNA kept is the CDR3, 39 bases in frame from the first base. V loses 4 bases of germline sequence and J loses 3 bases, and the interval between the two ends is 7 bases. As encoded in the germline V gene (reference sequence), CDR1 is MNHEY while CDR2 is SMNVEV. The sample taken for sequencing was CD8+ T cells from PBMCs. This clonotype was sampled from a human donor with multiple sclerosis. The rearrangement joined TRBV27 to TRBJ1-5; too little of a D gene remains to name it. The nucleotide sequence reads TGTGCCAGCAGTTGGGGAACCAATCAGCCCCAGCATTTT. Translated, this gives CASSWGTNQPQHF.